A selection of T cell receptor beta chains follows, all from one sample in a study of shared clonotypes between healthy human individuals. Some clones are missing from TCRdb's copy, which holds only in-frame ones; the method was immunoSEQ multiplex PCR. The sample gives approximately 2.1 million clones, approximately 95% of which show up once; 0.35% to 0.5% is in the top ten. Sequences were obtained from naive CD4+ T cells from PBMCs. The receptors come from a man aged 18 to 29 in good health. Some clones in this sample may be carry-over from other donors' samples. Each CDR3 is given with its conserved first and last residue. The D gene is left open where the match is weak. A row's size may be missing; if present it is once, few, many or a size class.

CDR3 DNA: TGTGCCAGCAGCTTAAAATTGACGACCTATGGCTACACCTTC
CDR3 protein: CASSLKLTTYGYTF
clone size: once
J gene: TRBJ1-2
V gene: TRBV7-3
D gene: NA

CDR3 DNA: TGTGCCAGCAGTAGCGGACTAGCGGGAGCGGATGAGCAGTTCTTC
CDR3 protein: CASSSGLAGADEQFF
clone size: NA
J gene: TRBJ2-1
V gene: TRBV6-5
D gene: TRBD2

CDR3 DNA: TGCGCCAGCAGCTTGGGAACGATCTACACCGGGGAGCTGTTTTTT
CDR3 protein: CASSLGTIYTGELFF
clone size: NA
J gene: TRBJ2-2
V gene: TRBV5-1
D gene: NA

CDR3 DNA: TGTGCCAGCAGCCCGGGACTTAATGAGCAGTTCTTC
CDR3 protein: CASSPGLNEQFF
clone size: NA
J gene: TRBJ2-1
V gene: TRBV11-1
D gene: NA

CDR3 DNA: TGCGCCAGCGGTCGACAGGGGAACACTGAAGCTTTCTTT
CDR3 protein: CASGRQGNTEAFF
clone size: few
J gene: TRBJ1-1
V gene: TRBV5-1
D gene: TRBD1

CDR3 DNA: TGTGCCAGCAGCAGTAGCGGGAGTGGCGCCGGGGAGCTGTTTTTT
CDR3 protein: CASSSSGSGAGELFF
clone size: NA
J gene: TRBJ2-2
V gene: TRBV11-1
D gene: TRBD2

CDR3 DNA: TGTGCCAGCAGTTTATTTAATGGTGGGCAGGGGGGCTATGGCTACACCTTC
CDR3 protein: CASSLFNGGQGGYGYTF
clone size: NA
J gene: TRBJ1-2
V gene: TRBV27
D gene: TRBD1

CDR3 DNA: TGTGCCAGCAGTTTAACCCCACTAGCGGGAGTCTACAATGAGCAGTTCTTC
CDR3 protein: CASSLTPLAGVYNEQFF
clone size: NA
J gene: TRBJ2-1
V gene: TRBV27
D gene: TRBD2

CDR3 DNA: TGTGCCAGCAGCGTAGTAATCGGCGGGAGTTCTGGGGCCAACGTCCTGACTTTC
CDR3 protein: CASSVVIGGSSGANVLTF
clone size: once
J gene: TRBJ2-6
V gene: TRBV9
D gene: TRBD2

CDR3 DNA: TGCGCCAGCAGCACGGACGGGACCGCAAGTTCTGGCTACACCTTC
CDR3 protein: CASSTDGTASSGYTF
clone size: NA
J gene: TRBJ1-2
V gene: TRBV5-1
D gene: NA